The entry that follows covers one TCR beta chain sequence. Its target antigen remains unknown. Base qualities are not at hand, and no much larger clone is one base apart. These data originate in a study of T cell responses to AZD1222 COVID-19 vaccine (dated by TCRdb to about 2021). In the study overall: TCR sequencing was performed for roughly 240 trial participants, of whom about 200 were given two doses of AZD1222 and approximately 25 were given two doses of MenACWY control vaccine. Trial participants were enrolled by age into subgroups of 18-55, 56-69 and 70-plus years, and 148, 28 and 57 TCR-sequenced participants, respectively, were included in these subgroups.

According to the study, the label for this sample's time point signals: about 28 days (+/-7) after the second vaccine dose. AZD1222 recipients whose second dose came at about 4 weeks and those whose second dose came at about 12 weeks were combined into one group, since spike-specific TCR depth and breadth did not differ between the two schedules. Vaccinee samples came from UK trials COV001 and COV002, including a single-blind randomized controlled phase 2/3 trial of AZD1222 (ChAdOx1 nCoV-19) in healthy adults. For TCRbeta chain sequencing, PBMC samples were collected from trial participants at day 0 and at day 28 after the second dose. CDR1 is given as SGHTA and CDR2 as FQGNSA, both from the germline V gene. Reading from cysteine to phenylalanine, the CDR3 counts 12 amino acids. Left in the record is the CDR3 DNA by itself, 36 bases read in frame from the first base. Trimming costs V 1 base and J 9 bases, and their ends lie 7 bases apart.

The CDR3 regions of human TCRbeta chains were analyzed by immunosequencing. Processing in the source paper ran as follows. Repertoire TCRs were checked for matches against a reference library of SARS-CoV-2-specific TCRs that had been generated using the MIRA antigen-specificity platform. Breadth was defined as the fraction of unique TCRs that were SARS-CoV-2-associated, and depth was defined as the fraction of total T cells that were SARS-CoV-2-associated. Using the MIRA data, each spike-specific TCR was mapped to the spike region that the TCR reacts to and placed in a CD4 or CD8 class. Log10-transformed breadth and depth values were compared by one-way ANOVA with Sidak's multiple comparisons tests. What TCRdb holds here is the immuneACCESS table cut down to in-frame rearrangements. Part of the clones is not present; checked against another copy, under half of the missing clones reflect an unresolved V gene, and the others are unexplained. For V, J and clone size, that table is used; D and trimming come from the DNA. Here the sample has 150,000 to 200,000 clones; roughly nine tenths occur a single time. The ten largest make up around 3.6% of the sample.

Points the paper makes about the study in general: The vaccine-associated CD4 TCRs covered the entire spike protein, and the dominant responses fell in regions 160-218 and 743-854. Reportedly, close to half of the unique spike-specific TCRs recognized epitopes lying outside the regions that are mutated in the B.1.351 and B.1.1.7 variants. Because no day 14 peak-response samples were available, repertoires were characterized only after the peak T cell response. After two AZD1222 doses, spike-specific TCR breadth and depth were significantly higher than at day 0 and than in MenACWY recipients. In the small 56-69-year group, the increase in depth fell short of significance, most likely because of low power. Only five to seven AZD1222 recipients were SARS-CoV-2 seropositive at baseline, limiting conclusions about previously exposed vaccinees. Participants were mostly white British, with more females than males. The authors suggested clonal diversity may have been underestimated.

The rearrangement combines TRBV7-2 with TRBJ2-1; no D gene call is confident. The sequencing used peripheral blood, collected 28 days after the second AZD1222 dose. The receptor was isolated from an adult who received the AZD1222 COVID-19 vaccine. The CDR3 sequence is CASSLEAREQFF. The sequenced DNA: TGTGCCAGCAGCTTAGAGGCTCGTGAGCAGTTCTTC. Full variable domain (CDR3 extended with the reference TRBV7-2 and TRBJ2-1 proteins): GAGVSQSPSNKVTEKGKDVELRCDPISGHTALYWYRQSLGQGLEFLIYFQGNSAPDKSGLPSDRFSAERTGGSVSTLTIQRTQQEDSAVYLCASSLEAREQFFGPGTRLTVL.